The entry below describes one T cell receptor beta chain. Germline-derived CDR1 and CDR2 are LNHDA and SQIVND (reference sequence). V lost 7 bases, J lost 7 bases, and 17 bases lay in between. There are 13 residues in the CDR3. The entry originates in a study of Graves' ophthalmopathy and Graves' hyperthyroidism. Other autoimmune diseases, uncontrolled infections, pregnancy or lactation excluded patients from enrollment. Amplification targeted the TCR beta CDR3 regions, with RNA transcripts as the source material. RT-PCR in the first round used HTBI primers; a second-round multiplex PCR followed. TCRdb re-called the multiplex PCR reads with MiXCR, one entry per CDR3 protein. The sample includes around 520,000 distinct CDR3 sequences, less than 45% of them seen just once.

The source material was peripheral blood or thyroid tissue (not recorded which). The chain has TRBV19 and TRBJ2-7, with D unclear. This sequence originates from an adult man with Graves' hyperthyroidism. CDR3: CASTRQVMDEQYF. The CDR3 nucleotides are TGTGCCAGTACCCGGCAGGTCATGGATGAGCAGTACTTC. The variable domain in full, with the rest retrieved from reference TRBV19 and TRBJ2-7, is DGGITQSPKYLFRKEGQNVTLSCEQNLNHDAMYWYRQDPGQGLRLIYYSQIVNDFQKGDIAEGYSVSREKKESFPLTVTSAQKNPTAFYLCASTRQVMDEQYFGPGTRLTVT.